This T cell receptor (beta chain) was retrieved from a study of blood T cell repertoires in COVID-19. Germline V CDR1 and CDR2: WSHSY, SAAADI. The V end lost 8 bases, the J end lost 0 bases, and 11 bases lay between the germline ends. The CDR3 has 15 amino acids. Assay: immunoSEQ multiplex PCR; the TCRdb copy retains only in-frame clones and omits some. The data hold some 270,000 clones, with around 90% observed a single time. This clone has a handful of counts. The origin of this receptor is a woman in her sixties or seventies with COVID-19, enrolled during active disease. V and J are TRBV10-2 and TRBJ1-6; D is unclear. Input material: peripheral blood. The chain's CDR3 is CASALDSSYNSPLHF. In nucleotides, the CDR3 is TGCGCCAGCGCATTAGATAGCTCCTATAATTCACCCCTCCACTTT.